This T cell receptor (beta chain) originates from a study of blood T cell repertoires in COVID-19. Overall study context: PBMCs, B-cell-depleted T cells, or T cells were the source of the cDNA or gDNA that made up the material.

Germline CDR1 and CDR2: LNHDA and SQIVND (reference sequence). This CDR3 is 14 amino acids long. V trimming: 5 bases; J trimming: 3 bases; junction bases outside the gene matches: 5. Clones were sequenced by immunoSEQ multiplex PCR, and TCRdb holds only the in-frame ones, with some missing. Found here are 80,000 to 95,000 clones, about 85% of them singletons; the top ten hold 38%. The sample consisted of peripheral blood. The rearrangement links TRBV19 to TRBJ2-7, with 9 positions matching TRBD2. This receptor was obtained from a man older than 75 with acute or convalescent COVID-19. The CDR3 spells CASSANSGSYEQYF. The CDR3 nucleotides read TGTGCCAGTAGTGCGAATAGCGGGAGCTACGAGCAGTACTTC.